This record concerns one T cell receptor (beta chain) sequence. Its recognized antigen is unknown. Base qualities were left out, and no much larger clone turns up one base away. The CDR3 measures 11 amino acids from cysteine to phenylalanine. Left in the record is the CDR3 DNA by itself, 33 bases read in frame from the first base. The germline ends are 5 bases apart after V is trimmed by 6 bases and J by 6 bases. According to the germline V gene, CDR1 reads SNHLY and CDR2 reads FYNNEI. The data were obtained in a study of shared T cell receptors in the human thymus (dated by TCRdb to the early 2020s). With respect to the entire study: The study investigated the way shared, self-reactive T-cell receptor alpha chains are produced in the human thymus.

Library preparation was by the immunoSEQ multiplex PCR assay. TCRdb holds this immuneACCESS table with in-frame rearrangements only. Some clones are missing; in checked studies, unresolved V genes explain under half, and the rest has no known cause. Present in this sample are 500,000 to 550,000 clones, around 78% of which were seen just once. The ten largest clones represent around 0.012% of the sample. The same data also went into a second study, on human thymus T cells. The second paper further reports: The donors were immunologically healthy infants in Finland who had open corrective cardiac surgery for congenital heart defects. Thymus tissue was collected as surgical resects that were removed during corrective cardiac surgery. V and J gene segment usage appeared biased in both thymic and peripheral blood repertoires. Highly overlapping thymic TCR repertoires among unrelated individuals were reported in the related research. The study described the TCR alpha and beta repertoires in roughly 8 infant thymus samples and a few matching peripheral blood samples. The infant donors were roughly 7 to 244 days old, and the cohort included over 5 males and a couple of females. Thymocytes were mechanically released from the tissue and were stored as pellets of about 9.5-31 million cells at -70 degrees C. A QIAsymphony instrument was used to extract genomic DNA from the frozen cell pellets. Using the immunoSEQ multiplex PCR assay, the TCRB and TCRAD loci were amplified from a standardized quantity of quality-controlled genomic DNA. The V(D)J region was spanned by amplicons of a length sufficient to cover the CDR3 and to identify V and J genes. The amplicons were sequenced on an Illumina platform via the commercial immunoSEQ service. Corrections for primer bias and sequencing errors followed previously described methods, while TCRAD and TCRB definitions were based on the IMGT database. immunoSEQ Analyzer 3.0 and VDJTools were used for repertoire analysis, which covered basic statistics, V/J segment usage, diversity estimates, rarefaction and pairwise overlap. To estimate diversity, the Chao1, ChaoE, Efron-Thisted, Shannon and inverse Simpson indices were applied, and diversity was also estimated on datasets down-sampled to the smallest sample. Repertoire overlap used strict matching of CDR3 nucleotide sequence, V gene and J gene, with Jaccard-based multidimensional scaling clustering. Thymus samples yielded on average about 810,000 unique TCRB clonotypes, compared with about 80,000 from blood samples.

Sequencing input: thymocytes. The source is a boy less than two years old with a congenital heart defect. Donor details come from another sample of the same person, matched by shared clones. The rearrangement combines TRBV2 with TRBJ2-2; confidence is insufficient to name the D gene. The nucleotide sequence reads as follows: TGTGCCAGCAGGGAGTCCGGGGAGCTGTTTTTT. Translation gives CASRESGELFF.